Presented here are 3 T cell receptor beta chains from one specimen sequenced in a study of T-cell memory formation after mild COVID-19. TCRdb redid the calling of the 5' RACE reads with MiXCR, one entry per CDR3 protein. The sample lists under 300,000 distinct CDR3 sequences; 15% to 20% were seen once. The sample was PBMCs or a T cell subset sorted from them (not recorded which). These receptors were collected from a young man who had mild COVID-19 (a few samples of this study predate the infection). Cell type and time point are not known.

This clonotype appeared a few times. The V gene is TRBV11-1, the J gene TRBJ2-1, with D perhaps matching TRBD1 (5 bases). CDR3 length equals 14 residues. The V end lost 8 bases, the J end lost 8 bases, and 19 bases lay between the germline ends. Germline lookup yields CDR1 SGHAT and CDR2 FQDESV (reference sequence). CDR3 protein: CASGQGFQTHEQFF. CDR3 coding DNA: TGTGCCAGCGGGCAGGGATTCCAGACGCATGAGCAGTTCTTC.

This clonotype was seen repeatedly, ten times or more. Sequence at one end of the junction differs from germline and may be a read error. The J gene is TRBJ2-1, the V gene TRBV20-1; D is uncertain. This CDR3 is 13 amino acids long. Germline CDR1 is DFQATT and CDR2 is SNEGSKA (reference sequence). The CDR3 is CSARVSAGAEQFF. The CDR3 DNA reads TGCAGTGCAAGAGTCTCGGCAGGAGCTGAGCAGTTCTTC.

This clonotype occurred a few times. This sequence joins TRBV4-2 and TRBJ2-1; D gene uncertain. Per the germline V gene, CDR1 is LGHNA and CDR2 is YNFKEQ. The CDR3 covers 15 residues. V gave up 0 bases and J gave up 0 bases, with 6 bases separating them. CDR3 region: CASSQEGYSYNEQFF. CDR3 DNA sequence: TGTGCCAGCAGCCAAGAAGGCTACTCCTACAATGAGCAGTTCTTC.